Listed below are T cell receptor beta chains from one sample, sequenced in a study of beta chain bispecific antibodies for T cell cancers. Each CDR3 protein gets one entry after TCRdb re-called the 5' RACE reads with MiXCR. The sample carries about 20,000 distinct CDR3 sequences, roughly 2.6% recorded once. No antigen is known for these receptors. The specimen sequenced was healthy donor T cells cultured with leukemia cells. The receptors come from a human donor in good health. Some clones in this sample may be carry-over from other donors' samples. Each CDR3 is given without its conserved first and last residue. The D gene is left open where the match is weak. The size of a clone is reported for some rows only, either as once, few or many, or as a class for expanded clones.

cdr3_aa	clone_size	d_call	v_call	j_call
ASSQALAGDLTGELF	many	TRBD2	TRBV4-2	TRBJ2-2
ASSRTVAQETQY	NA	NA	TRBV6-5	TRBJ2-5
ASKYTGGETEAF	few	TRBD1	TRBV6-6	TRBJ1-1
ASSLTGLAGGMETQY	many	TRBD2	TRBV27	TRBJ2-5
ASGTGGPGYT	few	NA	TRBV6-1	TRBJ1-2
ASSRAAGGLMNTEAF	NA	TRBD1	TRBV2	TRBJ1-1
ASSPVGYTGELF	many	NA	TRBV28	TRBJ2-2
ASRSLSREYT	many	NA	TRBV27	TRBJ1-2
SAESGRRYEQY	many	NA	TRBV20-1	TRBJ2-7
ASSRGTTYGNEQF	few	TRBD2	TRBV19	TRBJ2-1
ASSAGRIGQPQH	NA	NA	TRBV19	TRBJ1-5
ASSLWGRDEQY	many	NA	TRBV7-9	TRBJ2-7
ASSFSGNFNSPLH	many	NA	TRBV28	TRBJ1-6
ASLFGTGWSDGYT	NA	TRBD1	TRBV5-6	TRBJ1-2
ASRSGDSNKKLF	medium-sized	TRBD1	TRBV6-5	TRBJ1-4
ASTLLRGIDCYT	many	NA	TRBV12-3/TRBV12-4	TRBJ1-2
ASSLAVNYGYT	many	NA	TRBV13	TRBJ1-2